The 19 T cell receptor beta chains below come from one sample, sequenced in a study of long-term antiretroviral therapy in people with HIV. Running of the v3.0 immunoSEQ assay took place at survey level. The assay was immunoSEQ multiplex PCR, and TCRdb's table has in-frame clones only and misses some. The sample carries about 24,000 clones, 81% recorded once. The sample consisted of unsorted PBMCs, taken 4.4 years after starting antiretroviral therapy. These receptors were collected from a man aged 25-45 years with HIV.

The V gene is TRBV10-2, the J gene TRBJ2-5, with no clear D. From germline, CDR1 is WSHSY and CDR2 SAAADI. This CDR3 is 12 amino acids long. V lost 3 bases to trimming and J lost 9 bases, with 11 bases between them. The DNA of the CDR3 is TGCGCCAGCAGTGATGGGCCAGTGGCCCAGTACTTC. Protein: CASSDGPVAQYF.

The sample holds a few counts of this clone. The gene calls are TRBV29-1 and TRBJ2-7; 8 bases match TRBD1. The CDR3 totals 14 residues. Germline lookup yields CDR1 SQVTM and CDR2 ANQGSEA. J gave up 5 bases and V 4 bases, and 10 bases lay outside the gene matches. The CDR3 sequence: CSVVGAGQGDEQYF. CDR3 bases: TGCAGCGTTGTAGGGGCCGGACAGGGTGACGAGCAGTACTTC.

V gene TRBV6-1 combines with J gene TRBJ2-7, with D possibly called TRBD1 or TRBD2 (5 bases each). Between the trimmed V and J ends, which lost 7 bases and 2 bases, there was a span of 9 bases. Germline CDR1 reads MNHNS; CDR2 reads SASEGT. This CDR3 region has 12 residues. This CDR3 is CASIGAAYEQYF. The CDR3, as DNA: TGTGCCAGCATCGGGGCGGCCTACGAGCAGTACTTC.

The chain is built from TRBV7-7 and TRBJ2-1; D unclear. V lost 6 bases and J 5 bases, leaving 11 bases between the germline ends. Germline CDR1 reads SSHAT; CDR2 reads FNYEAQ (reference sequence). CDR3 length: 13 amino acids. CDR3 residues: CASSTGLNNEQFF. The CDR3 DNA reads as TGTGCCAGCAGTACCGGGCTCAACAATGAGCAGTTCTTC.

The gene calls are TRBV5-4 and TRBJ2-7; TRBD2 is a possible D gene (6 bases). Germline V gene data show CDR1 as SGHNT and CDR2 as YYREEE (reference sequence). CDR3 length equals 14 residues. V was cut by 4 bases and J by 3 bases, with 14 bases left in between. The CDR3 spells CASSVSGTVYEQYF. CDR3 nucleotides: TGTGCCAGCAGCGTGTCCGGGACTGTCTACGAGCAGTACTTC.

The rearrangement links TRBV18 to TRBJ1-4; D ambiguous. The CDR3 totals 14 residues. With 4 bases removed from V and 8 bases from J, the gap between germline ends came to 14 bases. The germline V gene has CDR1 KGHSH and CDR2 LQKENI. CDR3 in amino acids: CASSQGPVGEKLFF. DNA of the CDR3: TGTGCCAGCTCACAGGGTCCAGTAGGAGAAAAACTGTTTTTT. Filled out from reference TRBV18 and TRBJ1-4, the complete variable domain reads NAGVMQNPRHLVRRRGQEARLRCSPMKGHSHVYWYRQLPEEGLKFMVYLQKENIIDESGMPKERFSAEFPKEGPSILRIQQVVRGDSAAYFCASSQGPVGEKLFFGSGTQLSVL.

V and J are TRBV19 and TRBJ1-2; 10 nucleotides match TRBD1. The CDR3 has 15 residues. With V trimmed by 5 bases and J by 4 bases, 7 bases remained unmatched. Germline V CDR1 and CDR2: LNHDA, SQIVND (reference sequence). In nucleotides, the CDR3 is TGTGCCAGTAGTCTCCGGGACAGGGGATCCTATGGCTACACCTTC. Amino acids: CASSLRDRGSYGYTF.

The chain combines TRBV28 with TRBJ2-1; tentative D call: TRBD2 (6 bases). Germline-derived CDR1 and CDR2 are MDHEN and SYDVKM. The CDR3 runs to 18 residues. Deletions cut 4 bases from V and 3 bases from J, with 22 bases between. The CDR3: CASSSEVNNWGVYNEQFF. CDR3 sequence (DNA): TGTGCCAGCAGTTCAGAAGTTAATAACTGGGGGGTCTACAATGAGCAGTTCTTC.

The CDR3 coding sequence is TGTGCCAGTTCACGCCTGACAATTCGAGATGAGCAGTTCTTC. This translates into CASSRLTIRDEQFF. The V gene is TRBV19, the J gene TRBJ2-1; no definite D call. V lost 8 bases and J 8 bases, leaving 19 bases between the germline ends. CDR1 and CDR2 (germline): LNHDA, SQIVND (reference sequence). CDR3 length: 14 residues. Full variable domain (outside the CDR3, taken from reference TRBV19 and TRBJ2-1): DGGITQSPKYLFRKEGQNVTLSCEQNLNHDAMYWYRQDPGQGLRLIYYSQIVNDFQKGDIAEGYSVSREKKESFPLTVTSAQKNPTAFYLCASSRLTIRDEQFFGPGTRLTVL.

Only a few counts were recorded for this clone. The chain couples TRBV7-9 to TRBJ1-6; D unresolved. The CDR3 runs to 14 residues. V lost 5 bases to trimming and J lost 9 bases, with 14 bases between them. Germline CDR1 reads SEHNR; CDR2 reads FQNEAQ (reference sequence). CDR3: CASSRTGSGSPLHF. DNA of the CDR3: TGTGCCAGCAGCCGGACTGGATCGGGTTCACCCCTCCACTTT.

The chain employs TRBV28 and TRBJ1-2; maybe TRBD1 (5 bases). Germline CDR1 reads MDHEN; CDR2 reads SYDVKM. The CDR3 consists of 14 residues. The germline V and J ends were trimmed by 5 bases and 3 bases, with 13 bases remaining between them. CDR3 region: CASSAPGADYGYTF. The DNA for the CDR3 is TGTGCCAGCAGTGCACCCGGGGCCGACTATGGCTACACCTTC.

The V gene is TRBV19, the J gene TRBJ2-7, with TRBD1 as a possible D gene (6 bases). This CDR3 is built from 14 residues. Trimming stripped 3 bases from V and 5 bases from J, with 14 bases between. In germline, CDR1 is LNHDA, CDR2 SQIVND (reference sequence). The DNA for the CDR3 is TGTGCCAGTAGTATGGCAGGGGAAGAAAACGAGCAGTACTTC. This gives the protein CASSMAGEENEQYF.

The genes are TRBV9 and TRBJ1-5; D is ambiguous. V was clipped by 4 bases and J by 2 bases, with 10 bases between them. CDR1 and CDR2 (germline): SGDLS, YYNGEE. The CDR3 is made up of 14 amino acids. DNA for the CDR3: TGTGCCAGCAGCCCCGACCTGGGCAATCAGCCCCAGCATTTT. Encoded protein: CASSPDLGNQPQHF.

The chain recombines TRBV5-1 with TRBJ2-7, with 7 bases aligning to TRBD1. V lost 3 bases and J lost 2; bases outside the gene matches: 5. This CDR3 contains 14 residues. Germline CDR1 SGHRS, CDR2 YFSETQ. CDR3 sequence: CASSSPGTAYEQYF. In DNA, the CDR3 is TGCGCCAGCAGCTCCCCCGGGACAGCCTACGAGCAGTACTTC.

The V call is TRBV7-9, the J call TRBJ1-1; the D gene is possibly TRBD1 (6 bases). The ends were cut back, 4 bases at V and 0 bases at J, with 12 bases in the middle. The CDR3 totals 15 residues. Per the germline V gene, CDR1 is SEHNR and CDR2 is FQNEAQ (reference sequence). The CDR3 DNA reads TGTGCCAGCAGCTCTCTGGACAGTTTGAACACTGAAGCTTTCTTT. Translated, it gives CASSSLDSLNTEAFF. Based on the CDR3 plus reference TRBV7-9 and TRBJ1-1, the full variable domain is DTGVSQNPRHKITKRGQNVTFRCDPISEHNRLYWYRQTLGQGPEFLTYFQNEAQLEKSRLLSDRFSAERPKGSFSTLEIQRTEQGDSAMYLCASSSLDSLNTEAFFGQGTRLTVV.

The chain joins TRBV18 to TRBJ1-1; D is perhaps TRBD1 (5 bases). Per the germline V gene, CDR1 is KGHSH and CDR2 is LQKENI. V lost 0 bases to trimming and J lost 1 base, with 12 bases between them. The CDR3 is 16 residues long. CDR3 region: CASSPPAGPENTEAFF. The CDR3 region has the DNA TGTGCCAGCTCACCACCGGCAGGGCCCGAGAACACTGAAGCTTTCTTT.

This clone was detected only a few times. The V and J genes are TRBV2 and TRBJ2-7; D is uncertain. CDR3 size: 13 residues. V was trimmed by 5 bases and J by 1 base, leaving 9 bases between them. Germline V lookup: CDR1 SNHLY, CDR2 FYNNEI. This CDR3 is CASSNTESYEQYF. The CDR3 DNA reads TGTGCCAGCAGTAATACAGAGTCCTACGAGCAGTACTTC.

The chain employs TRBV25-1 and TRBJ2-7; a possible D gene is TRBD2 (5 bases). CDR1 is MGHDK, CDR2 SYGVNS, per germline. This CDR3 comprises 12 residues. V was shortened by 1 base and J by 6 bases, with 7 bases between the two germline ends. The CDR3 DNA reads as TGTGCCAGCAGTGAATTCGGGGTCGAGCAGTACTTC. This codes for CASSEFGVEQYF.

DNA of the CDR3: TGTGCCAGCAGCATAGGCGCAACTAATGAAAAACTGTTTTTT. Protein product: CASSIGATNEKLFF. V and J are TRBV7-2 and TRBJ1-4; D uncertain. The length of the CDR3 is 14 residues. V was cut by 5 bases and J by 0 bases, with 7 bases left in between. Germline CDR1 is SGHTA and CDR2 is FQGNSA.